This T cell receptor beta chain derives from a study of blood T cell repertoires in COVID-19. Study-level background: Acute-phase and convalescent COVID-19 samples originated in the United States, Italy and Spain. T cells, B-cell-depleted T cells, or PBMCs provided the cDNA or gDNA that served as material.

Unmatched junction bases numbered 5, after V lost 7 bases and J lost 2 bases. This CDR3 region has 13 residues. The germline V gene encodes CDR1 ENHRY and CDR2 SYGVKD. Produced via immunoSEQ multiplex PCR; TCRdb's table is partial and in-frame only. The data hold some 31,000 clones, with over 70% observed a single time. Seattle patients were enrolled during active infection and followed longitudinally. The sequencing input was peripheral blood. The genes are TRBV10-3 and TRBJ2-7, with TRBD1 identical over 7 bases. The sequence was obtained from a man in his sixties or seventies with COVID-19, enrolled during active disease. In nucleotides, the CDR3 is TGTGCCATCATGGGGACAGAGGCCTACGAGCAGTACTTC. Amino acid sequence: CAIMGTEAYEQYF.